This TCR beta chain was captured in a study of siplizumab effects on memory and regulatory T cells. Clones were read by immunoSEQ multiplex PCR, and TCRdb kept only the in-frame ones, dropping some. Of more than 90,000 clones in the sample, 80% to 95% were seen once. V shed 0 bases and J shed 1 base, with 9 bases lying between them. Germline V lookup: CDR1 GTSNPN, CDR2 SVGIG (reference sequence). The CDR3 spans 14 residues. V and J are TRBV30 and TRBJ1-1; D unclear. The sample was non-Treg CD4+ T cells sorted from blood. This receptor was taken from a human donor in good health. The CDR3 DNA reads TGTGCCTGGAGTGTAGGACTGCCGAACACTGAAGCTTTCTTT. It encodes CAWSVGLPNTEAFF. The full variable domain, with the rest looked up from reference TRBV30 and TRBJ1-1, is SQTIHQWPATLVQPVGSPLSLECTVEGTSNPNLYWYRQAAGRGLQLLFYSVGIGQISSEVPQNLSASRPQDRQFILSSKKLLLSDSGFYLCAWSVGLPNTEAFFGQGTRLTVV.